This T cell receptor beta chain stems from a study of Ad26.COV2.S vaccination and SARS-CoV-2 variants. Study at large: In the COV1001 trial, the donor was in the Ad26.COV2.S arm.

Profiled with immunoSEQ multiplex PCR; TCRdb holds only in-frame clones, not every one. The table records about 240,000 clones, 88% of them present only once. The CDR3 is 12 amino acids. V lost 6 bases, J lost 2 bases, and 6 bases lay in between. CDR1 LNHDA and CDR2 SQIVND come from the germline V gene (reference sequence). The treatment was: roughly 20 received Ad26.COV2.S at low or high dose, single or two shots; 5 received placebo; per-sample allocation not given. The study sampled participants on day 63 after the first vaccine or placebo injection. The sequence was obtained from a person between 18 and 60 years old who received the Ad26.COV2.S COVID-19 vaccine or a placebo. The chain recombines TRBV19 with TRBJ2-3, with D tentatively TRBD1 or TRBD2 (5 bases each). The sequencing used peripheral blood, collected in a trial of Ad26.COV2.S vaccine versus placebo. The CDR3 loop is CASRGTTDTQYF. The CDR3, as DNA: TGTGCCAGTAGGGGGACCACAGATACGCAGTATTTT. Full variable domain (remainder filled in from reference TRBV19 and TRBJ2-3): DGGITQSPKYLFRKEGQNVTLSCEQNLNHDAMYWYRQDPGQGLRLIYYSQIVNDFQKGDIAEGYSVSREKKESFPLTVTSAQKNPTAFYLCASRGTTDTQYFGPGTRLTVL.